This TCR beta chain was found in a study of regulatory T cells (dated 2018 in TCRdb). Notes on the research overall: The study compared T-cell receptor beta repertoires of sorted regulatory, conventional CD4+ and CD8+ T cells in CD3G-deficient patients with those in healthy controls.

Evidence of autoimmunity was present in all CD3G-deficient patients, and the autoimmunity was more severe in two of the patients. Patients ranged from 2 to 39 years of age at testing and had reduced naive and increased memory CD4+ and CD8+ T-cell proportions. The patient group comprised roughly 6 individuals with CD3G deficiency. An international network of physicians spanning the United States, Europe and Asia provided the patient samples and clinical data. Peripheral blood mononuclear cells were isolated by Ficoll density separation. CD3+ CD8+ CD4- T cells were isolated using a FACSAria cell sorter. Study-level results and caveats: Repertoires from patients had restricted unique TRB V-J pairs and skewed V and J gene usage, with the strongest effect in regulatory T cells. CD8+ T cells from patients showed a nonsignificant trend toward lower Shannon entropy than control CD8+ cells.

Inclusive of the bounding cysteine and phenylalanine, the CDR3 is 13 residues long. Left in the record is the CDR3 DNA by itself, 39 bases read in frame from the first base. V lost 0 bases and J lost 6 bases; the stretch between them is 6 bases long. CDR1 and CDR2 were assigned from the germline V gene (reference sequence) as MNHEY and SMNVEV. As to this clone: The antigen it binds to is not known. The record has no base qualities; no much larger clone is one base away.

In the multiplex PCR, 52 forward TRBV primers and 13 reverse TRBJ primers were used, and assay-based and computational corrections were applied for amplification bias. Within the immunoSEQ assay, multiplex PCR amplified rearranged TRB loci from genomic DNA. TRB amplicons were sequenced on an Illumina HiSeq platform. The authors processed their data as follows. Raw sequences were error-filtered and aligned to reference gene sequences by custom algorithms and were subsequently analyzed with the immunoSEQ online tools. The frequencies of productive and nonproductive TRB rearrangements were evaluated among unique sequences as well as among total sequences. Assessment of potential self-reactivity relied on the hydrophobicity of positions 6 and 7 in the TRB CDR3, along with their amino acid composition. Prism software was used to run t tests, Mann-Whitney tests or two-way ANOVA for comparisons between groups. TCRdb limited this immuneACCESS table to in-frame rearrangements with V and J called. A share of clones is missing; checked studies link under half to unresolved V genes, and the rest is unexplained. That table gives V, J and clone size, and the DNA gave D and trimming. Recorded for this sample are 20,000 to 25,000 clones; over 85% of them occurred a single time. Clones ranked in the top ten supply 3% to 4% of the sample.

The sequence links TRBV27 to TRBJ1-5; too little of a D gene remains to name it. The sample taken for sequencing was CD8+ T cells sorted from blood. This sequence was found in a child aged 2 to 9 with CD3G deficiency. The nucleotides are TGTGCCAGCAGTTTATCGGTCGGTCAGCCCCAGCATTTT. Its product reads: CASSLSVGQPQHF.